This entry features one T cell receptor beta chain sequence. What antigen it recognizes has not been identified. Nothing much larger sits one base from this clone, and base qualities are not available. Collaborating institutions collected whole blood in K2EDTA tubes following their own protocols. For TCRbeta analysis, collaborators shipped samples as frozen whole blood, isolated PBMCs, or DNA extracted from either of those sample types. TCRbeta CDR3 regions were amplified from genomic DNA using the immunoSEQ Assay, a bias-controlled multiplex PCR. As for how the authors treated the data: The number of nucleated cells in each sample was estimated from the amplification of reference gene primers within the assay. Sequence reads were collapsed and filtered to measure the absolute abundance of every unique TCRbeta CDR3 rearrangement. For each sample, productive Simpson clonality was calculated by taking the square root of Simpson's diversity index across productive rearrangements. TCRdb provides this immuneACCESS table in a form limited to in-frame rearrangements. Some clones are lacking; in checked studies, under half of them reflect an unresolved V gene, and why the rest are absent is not known. The V and J calls and the clone size are those of that table, but D and trimming were determined from the DNA. This sample holds 150,000 to 200,000 clones; about 84% were observed only once. The top ten clones comprise roughly 5% of the sample.

This sample was taken from a study of blood T cell repertoires in COVID-19 (dated by TCRdb to the early 2020s). Some background on the complete study: Collaborator samples came from the United States, Italy and Spain and covered acute and convalescent phases of COVID-19. The prospective study material was composed of cDNA or gDNA derived from T cells, B-cell-depleted T cells, or PBMCs. The dataset comprised deeply sampled blood TCRbeta repertoires from subjects exposed to, actively infected with, or recovered from COVID-19. The repertoires were released in a freely available public database intended as a resource for research on the immune response to SARS-CoV-2. The samples were drawn from two sources: the first 160 participants of the ongoing ImmuneRACE study, and 1,000 to 1,500 subjects contributed by 6 global collaborators. Nearly every sample came with metadata listing a de-identified subject ID, COVID-19 status, age in years and sex. Where available, HLA class I and class II types were taken from metadata supplied by the sample provider and were not determined by assay-based typing. Beyond this particular receptor, the publication reports: The quantity of clinical and demographic metadata differed by source and by participant and was supplied without curation.

Reading the germline V gene gives CDR1 MDHEN and CDR2 SYDVKM. The trim is 3 bases for V and 6 bases for J, with a gap of 15 bases between the germline ends. The CDR3 numbers 16 residues from cysteine through phenylalanine. The DNA shown is the 48-base CDR3, in frame from base 1. The clonotype was recovered from a woman aged 25 to 39 with acute or convalescent COVID-19. Recombination joined TRBV28 with TRBJ1-6; no D gene can be assigned with confidence. Sequencing was done on a sample of peripheral blood. The sequenced DNA: TGTGCCAGCAGTTTCTTGGGTTTGGGCAGTAATTCACCCCTCCACTTT. Its protein product is CASSFLGLGSNSPLHF.